This T cell receptor beta chain was captured by sequencing in a study of T cell responses to AZD1222 COVID-19 vaccine. General study findings and limits: Repertoire sampling occurred only after the peak T cell response. Unmutated variant regions are reportedly the target of nearly half of TCRs that are spike-specific. Mostly white British, mostly female donors; authors suggested clonal diversity may be underestimated. Among vaccine-associated CD4 TCRs, coverage spanned spike, with dominance at 160-218 and 743-854.

As regards this clone: Its specificity is unknown.

Data came from immunoSEQ multiplex PCR; TCRdb stores just in-frame clones and leaves some out. The sample has 150,000 to 200,000 clones; approximately 90% are singletons. Specimen: peripheral blood, collected on day 0 of AZD1222 vaccination. This receptor was identified in an adult in good health.

The CDR3 region is CASSLFSGDTEAFF. The CDR3 coding sequence is TGTGCCAGCAGCTTGTTTTCGGGGGACACTGAAGCTTTCTTT. The V and J genes are TRBV7-9 and TRBJ1-1, with D possibly matching TRBD1 (5 bases). Germline-derived CDR1 and CDR2 are SEHNR and FQNEAQ (reference sequence). V was cut by 3 bases and J by 3 bases, with 11 bases left in between. This CDR3 region has 14 residues.